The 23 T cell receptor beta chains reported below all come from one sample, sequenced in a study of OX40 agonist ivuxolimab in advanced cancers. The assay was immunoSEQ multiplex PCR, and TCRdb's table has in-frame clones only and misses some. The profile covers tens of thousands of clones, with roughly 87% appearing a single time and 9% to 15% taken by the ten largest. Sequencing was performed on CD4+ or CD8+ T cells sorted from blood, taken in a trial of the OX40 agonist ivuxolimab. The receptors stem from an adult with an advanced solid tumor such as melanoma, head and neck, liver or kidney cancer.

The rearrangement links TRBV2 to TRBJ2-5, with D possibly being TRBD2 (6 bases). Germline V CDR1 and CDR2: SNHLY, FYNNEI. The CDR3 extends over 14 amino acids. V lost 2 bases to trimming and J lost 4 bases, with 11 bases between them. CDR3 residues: CASSERETGETQYF. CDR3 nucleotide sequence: TGTGCCAGCAGTGAACGGGAGACCGGAGAGACCCAGTACTTC.

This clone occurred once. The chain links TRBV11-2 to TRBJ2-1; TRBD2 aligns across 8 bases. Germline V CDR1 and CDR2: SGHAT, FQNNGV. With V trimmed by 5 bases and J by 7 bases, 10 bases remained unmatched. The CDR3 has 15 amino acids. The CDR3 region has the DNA TGTGCCAGCAGCCTCCAGCGGGAGACGGGGAATGAGCAGTTCTTC. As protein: CASSLQRETGNEQFF.

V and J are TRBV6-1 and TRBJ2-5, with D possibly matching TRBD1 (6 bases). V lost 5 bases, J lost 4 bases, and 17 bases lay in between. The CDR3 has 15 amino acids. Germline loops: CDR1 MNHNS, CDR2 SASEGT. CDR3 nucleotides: TGTGCCAGCAGTAGCTCGACAGGTCCTGGAGAGACCCAGTACTTC. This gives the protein CASSSSTGPGETQYF.

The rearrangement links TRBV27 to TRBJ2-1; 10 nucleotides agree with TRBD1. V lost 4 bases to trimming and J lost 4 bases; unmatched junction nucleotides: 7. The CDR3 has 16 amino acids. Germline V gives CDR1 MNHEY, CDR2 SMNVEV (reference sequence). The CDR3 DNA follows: TGTGCCAGCAGTTCACCCGGGACAGGGGTATACAATGAGCAGTTCTTC. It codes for CASSSPGTGVYNEQFF.

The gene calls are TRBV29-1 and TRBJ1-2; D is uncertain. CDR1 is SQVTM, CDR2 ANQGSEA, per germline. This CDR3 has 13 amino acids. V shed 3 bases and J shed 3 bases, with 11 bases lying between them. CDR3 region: CSVERRLDYGYTF. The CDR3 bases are TGCAGCGTTGAGAGGAGGCTTGACTATGGCTACACCTTC.

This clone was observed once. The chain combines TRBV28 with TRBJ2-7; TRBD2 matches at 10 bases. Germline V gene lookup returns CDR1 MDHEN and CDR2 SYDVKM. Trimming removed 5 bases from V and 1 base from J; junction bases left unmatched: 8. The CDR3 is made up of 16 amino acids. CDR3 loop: CASSGGASGSSYEQYF. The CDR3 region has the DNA TGTGCCAGCAGTGGGGGGGCTAGCGGGAGTTCCTACGAGCAGTACTTC.

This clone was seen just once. The CDR3 DNA reads as TGCGCCAGCAGTGAGTCAAGAGGGAGGCACACAGATACGCAGTATTTT. Translating it yields CASSESRGRHTDTQYF. The genes are TRBV10-2 and TRBJ2-3; possible D gene TRBD2, 6 bases. Trimming left V 0 bases short and J 2 bases short, with 12 bases between. Germline V gene sequence: CDR1 WSHSY, CDR2 SAAADI. The CDR3 consists of 16 residues.

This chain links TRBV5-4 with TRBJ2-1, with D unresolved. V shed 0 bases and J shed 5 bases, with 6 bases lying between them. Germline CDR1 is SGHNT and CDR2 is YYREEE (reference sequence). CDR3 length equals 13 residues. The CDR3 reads CASSLAGNNEQFF. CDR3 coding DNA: TGTGCCAGCAGCTTGGCCGGTAACAATGAGCAGTTCTTC.

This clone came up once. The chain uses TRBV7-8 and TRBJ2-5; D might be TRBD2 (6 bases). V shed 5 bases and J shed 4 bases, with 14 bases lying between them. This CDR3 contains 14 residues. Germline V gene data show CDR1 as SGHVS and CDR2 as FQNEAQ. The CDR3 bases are TGTGCCAGCAGCCAAAAGACTAGGGGAGAGACCCAGTACTTC. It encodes CASSQKTRGETQYF.

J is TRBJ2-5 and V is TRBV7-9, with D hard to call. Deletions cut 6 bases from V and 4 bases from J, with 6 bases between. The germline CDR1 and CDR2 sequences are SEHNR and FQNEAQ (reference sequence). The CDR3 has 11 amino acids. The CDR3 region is CASSWVETQYF. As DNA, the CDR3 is TGTGCCAGCAGTTGGGTAGAGACCCAGTACTTC.

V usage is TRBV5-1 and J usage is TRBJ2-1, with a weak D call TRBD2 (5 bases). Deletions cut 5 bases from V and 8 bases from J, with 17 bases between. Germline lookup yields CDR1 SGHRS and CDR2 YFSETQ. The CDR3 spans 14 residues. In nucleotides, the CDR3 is TGCGCCAGCAGGGAGGTAGCGCCAGTCGATGAGCAGTTCTTC. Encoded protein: CASREVAPVDEQFF. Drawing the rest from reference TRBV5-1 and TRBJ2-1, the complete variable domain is KAGVTQTPRYLIKTRGQQVTLSCSPISGHRSVSWYQQTPGQGLQFLFEYFSETQRNKGNFPGRFSGRQFSNSRSEMNVSTLELGDSALYLCASREVAPVDEQFFGPGTRLTVL.

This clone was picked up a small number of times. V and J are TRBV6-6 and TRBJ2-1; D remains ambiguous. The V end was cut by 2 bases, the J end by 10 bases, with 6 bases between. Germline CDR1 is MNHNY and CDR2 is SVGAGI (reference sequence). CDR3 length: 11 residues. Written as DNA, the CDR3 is TGTGCCAGCAGTTACGATGGCGAGCAGTTCTTC. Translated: CASSYDGEQFF.

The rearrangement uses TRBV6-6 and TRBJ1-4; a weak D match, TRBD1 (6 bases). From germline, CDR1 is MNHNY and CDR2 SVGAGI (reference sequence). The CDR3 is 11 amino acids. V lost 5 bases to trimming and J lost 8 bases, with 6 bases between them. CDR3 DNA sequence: TGTGCCAGCAGTACAGGGGAAAAACTGTTTTTT. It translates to CASSTGEKLFF.

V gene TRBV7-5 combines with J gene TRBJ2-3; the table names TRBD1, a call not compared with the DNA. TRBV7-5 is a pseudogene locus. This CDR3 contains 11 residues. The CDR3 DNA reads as TGTGCCAGCTATCAGGGAGATACGCAGTATTTT. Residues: CASYQGDTQYF.

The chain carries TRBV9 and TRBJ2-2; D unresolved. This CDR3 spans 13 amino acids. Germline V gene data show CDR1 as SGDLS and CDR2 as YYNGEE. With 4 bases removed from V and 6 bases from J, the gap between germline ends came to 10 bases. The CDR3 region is CASSPLGAGELFF. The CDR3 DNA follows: TGTGCCAGCAGCCCACTTGGAGCCGGGGAGCTGTTTTTT.

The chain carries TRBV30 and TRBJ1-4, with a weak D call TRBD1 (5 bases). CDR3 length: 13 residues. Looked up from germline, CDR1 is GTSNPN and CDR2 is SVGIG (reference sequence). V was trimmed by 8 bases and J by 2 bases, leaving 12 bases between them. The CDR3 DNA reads TGTGCCGGGCGGGACTTGACTAATGAAAAACTGTTTTTT. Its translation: CAGRDLTNEKLFF.

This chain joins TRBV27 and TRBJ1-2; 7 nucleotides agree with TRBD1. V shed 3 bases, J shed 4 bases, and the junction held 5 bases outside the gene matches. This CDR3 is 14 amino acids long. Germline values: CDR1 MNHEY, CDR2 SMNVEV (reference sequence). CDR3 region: CASSFRQGGYGYTF. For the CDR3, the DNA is TGTGCCAGCAGTTTCCGACAGGGTGGCTATGGCTACACCTTC.

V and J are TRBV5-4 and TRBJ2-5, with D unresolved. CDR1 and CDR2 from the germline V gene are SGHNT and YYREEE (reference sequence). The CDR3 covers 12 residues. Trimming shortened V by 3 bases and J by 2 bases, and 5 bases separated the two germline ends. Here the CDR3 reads CASSSPQETQYF. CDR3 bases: TGTGCCAGCAGCTCCCCACAAGAGACCCAGTACTTC. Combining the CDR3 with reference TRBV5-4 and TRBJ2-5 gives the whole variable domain ETGVTQSPTHLIKTRGQQVTLRCSSQSGHNTVSWYQQALGQGPQFIFQYYREEENGRGNFPPRFSGLQFPNYSSELNVNALELDDSALYLCASSSPQETQYFGPGTRLLVL.

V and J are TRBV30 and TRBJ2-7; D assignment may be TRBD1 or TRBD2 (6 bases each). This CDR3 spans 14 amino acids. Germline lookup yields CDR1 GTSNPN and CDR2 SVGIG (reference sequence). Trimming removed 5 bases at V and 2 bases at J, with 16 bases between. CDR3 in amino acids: CAWSYWGAAYEQYF. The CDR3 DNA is TGTGCCTGGTCCTACTGGGGGGCTGCCTACGAGCAGTACTTC.

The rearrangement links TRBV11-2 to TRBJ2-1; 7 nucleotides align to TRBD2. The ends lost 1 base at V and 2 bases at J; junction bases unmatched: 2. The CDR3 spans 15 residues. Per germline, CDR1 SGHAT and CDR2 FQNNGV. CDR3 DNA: TGTGCCAGCAGCTTAGTCACTAGCGCCTACAATGAGCAGTTCTTC. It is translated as CASSLVTSAYNEQFF.

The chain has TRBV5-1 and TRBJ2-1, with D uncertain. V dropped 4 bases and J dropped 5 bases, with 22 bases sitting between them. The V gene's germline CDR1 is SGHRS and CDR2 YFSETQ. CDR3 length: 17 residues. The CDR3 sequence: CASSRSTSSDLDNEQFF. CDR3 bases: TGCGCCAGCAGCCGGAGCACGAGTTCTGATTTAGACAATGAGCAGTTCTTC.

The CDR3 protein is CASSRINTEAFF. The CDR3 DNA reads TGTGCCAGCAGCCGGATAAACACTGAAGCTTTCTTT. This chain connects TRBV2 to TRBJ1-1, with D hard to call. Germline CDR1 and CDR2: SNHLY and FYNNEI. The CDR3 length is 12 residues. V was cut by 6 bases and J by 2 bases, with 7 bases left in between.

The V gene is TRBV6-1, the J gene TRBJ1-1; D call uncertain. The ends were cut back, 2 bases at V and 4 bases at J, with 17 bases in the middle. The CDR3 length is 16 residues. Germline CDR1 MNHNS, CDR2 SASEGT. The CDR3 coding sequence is TGTGCCAGCAGTGAACCGCTACGGGGAAGAGGCACTGAAGCTTTCTTT. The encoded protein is CASSEPLRGRGTEAFF.